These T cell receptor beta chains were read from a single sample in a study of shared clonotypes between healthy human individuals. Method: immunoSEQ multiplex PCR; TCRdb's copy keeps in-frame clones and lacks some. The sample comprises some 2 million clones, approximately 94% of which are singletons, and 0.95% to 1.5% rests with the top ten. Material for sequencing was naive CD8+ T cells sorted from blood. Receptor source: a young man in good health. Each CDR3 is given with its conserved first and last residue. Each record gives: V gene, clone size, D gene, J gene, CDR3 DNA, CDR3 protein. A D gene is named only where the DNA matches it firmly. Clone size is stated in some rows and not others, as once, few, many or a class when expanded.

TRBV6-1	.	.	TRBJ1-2	TGTGCCAGTCCCAGTTACTATGGCTACACCTTC	CASPSYYGYTF
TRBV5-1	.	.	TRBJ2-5	TGCGCCAGCAGCTTGGAGTCAGGGGAGACCCAGTACTTC	CASSLESGETQYF
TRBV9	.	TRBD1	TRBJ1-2	TGTGCCAGCAGCGCGAAGACAGGGTCCGGCTACACCTTC	CASSAKTGSGYTF
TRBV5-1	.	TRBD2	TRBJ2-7	TGCGCCAGCCGGCTGGCGGGAGGGCAAGATATGGTATCCCGATATAGGTTGTACGAGCAGTACTTC	CASRLAGGQDMVSRYRLYEQYF
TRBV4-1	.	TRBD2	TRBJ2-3	TGCGCCAGCAGCCCTTTTCCGGGACTAGCGGGGGGTACTAGCACAGATACGCAGTATTTT	CASSPFPGLAGGTSTDTQYF
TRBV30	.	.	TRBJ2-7	TGTGCCTGGAGTGTACAGGCAGGAAACTCCTACGAGCAGTACTTC	CAWSVQAGNSYEQYF
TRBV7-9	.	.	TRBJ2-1	TGTGCCAGCAGCAGGCCAGGGGATAATGAGCAGTTCTTC	CASSRPGDNEQFF
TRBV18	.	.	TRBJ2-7	TGTGCCAGCTCACCACCGGGACGGCCGTGGGAGCAGTACTTC	CASSPPGRPWEQYF
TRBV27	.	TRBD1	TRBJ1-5	TGTGCCAGCAGTTTACTGGGACAGGGTCAGCCCCAGCATTTT	CASSLLGQGQPQHF
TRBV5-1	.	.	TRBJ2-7	TGCGCCAGCATCTACCGAAACCTAGGCGAGCAGTACTTC	CASIYRNLGEQYF
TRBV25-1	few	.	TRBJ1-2	TGTGCCAGCAGTGACCCCGGCAGTTCAAGCTATGGCTACACCTTC	CASSDPGSSSYGYTF
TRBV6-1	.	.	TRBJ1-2	TGTGCCAGCAGCGGGACATTTAACTATGGCTACACCTTC	CASSGTFNYGYTF
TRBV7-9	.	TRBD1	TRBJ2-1	TGTGCCAGCAGCTGGACAGGGGGCGATTATGAGCAGTTCTTC	CASSWTGGDYEQFF
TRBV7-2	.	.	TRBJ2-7	TGTGCCAGCAGCTTATTTTTTGGCACTTCCTACGAGCAGTACTTC	CASSLFFGTSYEQYF
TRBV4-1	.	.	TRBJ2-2	TGCGCCAGCAGCCGCCAAGCTGGGGCCTCGAACACCGGGGAGCTGTTTTTT	CASSRQAGASNTGELFF
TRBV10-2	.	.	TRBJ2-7	TGCGCCAGCAGTGAATCCGGGAACGAGCAGTACTTC	CASSESGNEQYF
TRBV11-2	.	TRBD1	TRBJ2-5	TGTGCCAGCAGCTTGACAGGGATCCAAGAGACCCAGTACTTC	CASSLTGIQETQYF
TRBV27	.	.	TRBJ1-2	TGTGCCAGCAGTTTATCCCCTCCTAACTATGGCTACACCTTC	CASSLSPPNYGYTF
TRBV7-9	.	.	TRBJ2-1	TGTGCCAGCAGCTTTTCGACGTCCTATGGGAATGAGCAGTTCTTC	CASSFSTSYGNEQFF
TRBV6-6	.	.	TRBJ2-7	TGTGCCAGCAGTTACTCGAGTGAGCAGTACTTC	CASSYSSEQYF
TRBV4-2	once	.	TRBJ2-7	TGTGCCAGCAGCCAAGAGGCGAGCGGAATATCCTACGAGCAGTACTTC	CASSQEASGISYEQYF
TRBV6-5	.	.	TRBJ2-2	TGTGCCAGCAGCCCGGGACACCTCAACACCGGGGAGCTGTTTTTT	CASSPGHLNTGELFF
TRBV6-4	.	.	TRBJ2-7	TGTGCCAGCCCAGGGAAGTATCTCTACGAGCAGTACTTC	CASPGKYLYEQYF
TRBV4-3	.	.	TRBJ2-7	TGCGCCAGCAGCCCTTGGACTAACTACGAGCAGTACTTC	CASSPWTNYEQYF
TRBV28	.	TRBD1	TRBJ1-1	TGTGCCAGCACGCTAGGGACAGGGGAAGATACTGAAGCTTTCTTT	CASTLGTGEDTEAFF
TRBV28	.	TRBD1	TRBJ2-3	TGTGCCAGCAGTACAGGGGCTTTCACAGATACGCAGTATTTT	CASSTGAFTDTQYF
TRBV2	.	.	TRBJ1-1	TGTGCCAGCAGTGAGGGGGAGAACACTGAAGCTTTCTTT	CASSEGENTEAFF
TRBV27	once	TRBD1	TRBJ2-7	TGTGCCAGCAGTTTTCTACTCGGGACAGGGGTTGGCTACGAGCAGTACTTC	CASSFLLGTGVGYEQYF
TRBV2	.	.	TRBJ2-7	TGTGCCAGCAATGGGTTCGAGCAGTACTTC	CASNGFEQYF
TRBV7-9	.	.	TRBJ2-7	TGTGCCAGCAGCTTAGTTGGGAACCAGCGCTACGAGCAGTACTTC	CASSLVGNQRYEQYF
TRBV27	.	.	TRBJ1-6	TGTGCCAGCAGTTACAGTCCCTATAATTCACCCCTCCACTTT	CASSYSPYNSPLHF
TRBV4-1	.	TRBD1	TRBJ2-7	TGCGCCAGCAGCCAAGGTTGGGGACAGTCCCTTTACGAGCAGTACTTC	CASSQGWGQSLYEQYF
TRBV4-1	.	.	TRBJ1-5	TGCGCCAGCAGCCAGGAAGGGACGAATCAGCCCCAGCATTTT	CASSQEGTNQPQHF
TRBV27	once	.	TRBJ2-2	TGTGCCAGCAGTTTAGGACTCGGAGGGACCGGGGAGCTGTTTTTT	CASSLGLGGTGELFF
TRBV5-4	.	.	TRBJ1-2	TGTGCCAGCAGCCCGGACGGATCTAACTATGGCTACACCTTC	CASSPDGSNYGYTF
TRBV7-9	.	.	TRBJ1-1	TGTGCCAGCAGCGTCATGAACACTGAAGCTTTCTTT	CASSVMNTEAFF
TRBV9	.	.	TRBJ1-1	TGTGCCAGCAGCGTAGAGGAGACGAACACTGAAGCTTTCTTT	CASSVEETNTEAFF
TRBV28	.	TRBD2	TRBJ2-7	TGTGCCAGCAGTCCCGGGACTAGCGGGGGGTGGAGCTCCTACGAGCAGTACTTC	CASSPGTSGGWSSYEQYF
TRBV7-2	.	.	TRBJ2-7	TGTGCCAGCAGCTTAGAGACCCGGGCGGGGACAAGAAACTACGAGCAGTACTTC	CASSLETRAGTRNYEQYF
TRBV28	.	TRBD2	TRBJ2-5	TGTGCCAGCAGGGCACGGACTAGCGGGTCAGAGACCCAGTACTTC	CASRARTSGSETQYF
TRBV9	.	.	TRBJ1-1	TGTGCCAGCAGCGTAGATATGAACACTGAAGCTTTCTTT	CASSVDMNTEAFF
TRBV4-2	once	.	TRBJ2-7	TGTGCCAGCAGCCAAGATAAGGAGCTAGCACCCTACGAGCAGTACTTC	CASSQDKELAPYEQYF
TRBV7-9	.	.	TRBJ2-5	TGTGCCAGCAGTAATTCCTCCGGGGGAGAGACCCAGTACTTC	CASSNSSGGETQYF
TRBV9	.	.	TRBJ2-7	TGTGCCAGCAGCGGAGGCCTAGCGCCCCCCGATAACGAGCAGTACTTC	CASSGGLAPPDNEQYF
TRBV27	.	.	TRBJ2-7	TGTGCCAGCAGTGATCCATACGAGCAGTACTTC	CASSDPYEQYF
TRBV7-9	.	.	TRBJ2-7	TGTGCCAGCAGCTTTGACGAATACTCCCACTACGAGCAGTACTTC	CASSFDEYSHYEQYF
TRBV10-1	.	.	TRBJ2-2	TGCGCCAGCAGTGGGTTATCCGGGACACTTGCGAACACCGGGGAGCTGTTTTTT	CASSGLSGTLANTGELFF
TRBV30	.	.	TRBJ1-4	TGTGCCTCCTTACGGAACGTTGAGGAAAAACTGTTTTTT	CASLRNVEEKLFF
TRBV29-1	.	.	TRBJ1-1	TGCAGCGTGGGGGGGCTATTGAACACTGAAGCTTTCTTT	CSVGGLLNTEAFF
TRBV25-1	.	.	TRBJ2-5	TGTGCCAGCAGTGAAGGGTTGGGAGAGACCCAGTACTTC	CASSEGLGETQYF
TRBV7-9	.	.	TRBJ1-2	TGTGCCAGCAGCTTAAATCCTAACAACCCTAACTATGGCTACACCTTC	CASSLNPNNPNYGYTF
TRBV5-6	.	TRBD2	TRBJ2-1	TGTGCCAGCAGCTTAGAACTAGCGGGGGGAGCCAACTACAATGAGCAGTTCTTC	CASSLELAGGANYNEQFF
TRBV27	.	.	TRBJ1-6	TGTGCCAGCAGTCAGGTTGTAAATTCACCCCTCCACTTT	CASSQVVNSPLHF
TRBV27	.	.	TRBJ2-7	TGTGCCAGCAGCCCCGGGGACACCGTACGGGAGCAGTACTTC	CASSPGDTVREQYF
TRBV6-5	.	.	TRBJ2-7	TGTGCCAGCAGTTACTCAGGGGACTTTACGTACGAGCAGTACTTC	CASSYSGDFTYEQYF
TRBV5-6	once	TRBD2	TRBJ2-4	TGTGCCAGCAGCTTGGGTCCTTGGGAGGGAGCCAAAAACATTCAGTACTTC	CASSLGPWEGAKNIQYF
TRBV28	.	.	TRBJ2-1	TGTGCCAGCAGTTTAGGGGGTTGGGACAATGAGCAGTTCTTC	CASSLGGWDNEQFF